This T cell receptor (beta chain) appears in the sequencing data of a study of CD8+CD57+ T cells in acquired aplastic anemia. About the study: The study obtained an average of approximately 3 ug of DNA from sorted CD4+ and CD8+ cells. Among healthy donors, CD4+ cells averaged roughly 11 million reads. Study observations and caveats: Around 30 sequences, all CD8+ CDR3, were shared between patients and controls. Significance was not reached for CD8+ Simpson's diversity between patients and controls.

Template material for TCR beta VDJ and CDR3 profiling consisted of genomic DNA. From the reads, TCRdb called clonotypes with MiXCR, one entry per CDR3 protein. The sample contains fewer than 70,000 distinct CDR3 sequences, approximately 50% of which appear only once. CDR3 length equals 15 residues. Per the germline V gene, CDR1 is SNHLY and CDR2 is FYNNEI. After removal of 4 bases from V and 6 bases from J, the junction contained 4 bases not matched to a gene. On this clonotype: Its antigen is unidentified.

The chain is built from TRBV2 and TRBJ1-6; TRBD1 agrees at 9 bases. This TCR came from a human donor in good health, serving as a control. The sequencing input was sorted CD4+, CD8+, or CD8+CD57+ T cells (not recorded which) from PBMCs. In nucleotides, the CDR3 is TGTGCCAGCAGTGGGGACAGGGCCGGTAATTCACCCCTCCACTTT. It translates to CASSGDRAGNSPLHF.